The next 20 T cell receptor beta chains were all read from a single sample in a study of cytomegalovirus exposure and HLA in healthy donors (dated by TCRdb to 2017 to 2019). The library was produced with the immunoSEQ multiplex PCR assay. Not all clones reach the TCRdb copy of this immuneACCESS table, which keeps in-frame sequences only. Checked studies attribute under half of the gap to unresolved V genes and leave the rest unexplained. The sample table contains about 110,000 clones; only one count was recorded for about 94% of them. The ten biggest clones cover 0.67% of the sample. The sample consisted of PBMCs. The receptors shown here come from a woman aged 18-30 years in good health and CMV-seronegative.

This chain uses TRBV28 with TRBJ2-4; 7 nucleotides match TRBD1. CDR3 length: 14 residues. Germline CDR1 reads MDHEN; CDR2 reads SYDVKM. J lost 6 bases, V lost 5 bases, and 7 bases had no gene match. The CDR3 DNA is TGTGCCAGCAGTCCAGACAGGGCTACAAACATTCAGTACTTC. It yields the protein CASSPDRATNIQYF.

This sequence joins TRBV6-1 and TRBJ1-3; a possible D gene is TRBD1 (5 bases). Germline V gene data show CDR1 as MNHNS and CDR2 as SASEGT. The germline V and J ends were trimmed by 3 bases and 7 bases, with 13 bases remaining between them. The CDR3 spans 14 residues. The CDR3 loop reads CASSDRRGTNTIYF. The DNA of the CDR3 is TGTGCCAGCAGTGACCGTAGGGGTACCAACACCATATATTTT.

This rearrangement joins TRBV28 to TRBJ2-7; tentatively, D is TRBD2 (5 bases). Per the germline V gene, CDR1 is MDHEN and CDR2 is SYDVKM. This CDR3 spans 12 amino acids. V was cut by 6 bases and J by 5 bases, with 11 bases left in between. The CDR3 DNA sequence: TGTGCCAGCAGAGAGGGCCACAACGAGCAGTACTTC. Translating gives CASREGHNEQYF.

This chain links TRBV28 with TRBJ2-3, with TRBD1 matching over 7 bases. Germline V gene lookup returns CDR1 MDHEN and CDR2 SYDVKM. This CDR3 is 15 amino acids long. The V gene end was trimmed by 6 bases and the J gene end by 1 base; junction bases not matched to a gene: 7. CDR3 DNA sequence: TGTGCCAGCAGCGACCAGGGGGTTGGCACAGATACGCAGTATTTT. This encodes CASSDQGVGTDTQYF.

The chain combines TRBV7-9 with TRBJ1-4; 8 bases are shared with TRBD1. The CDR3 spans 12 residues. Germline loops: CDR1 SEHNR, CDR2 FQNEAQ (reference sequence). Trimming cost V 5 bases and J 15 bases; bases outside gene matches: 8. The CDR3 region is CASSPTSGQVFF. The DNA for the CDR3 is TGTGCCAGCAGCCCTACGTCGGGACAGGTGTTTTTT.

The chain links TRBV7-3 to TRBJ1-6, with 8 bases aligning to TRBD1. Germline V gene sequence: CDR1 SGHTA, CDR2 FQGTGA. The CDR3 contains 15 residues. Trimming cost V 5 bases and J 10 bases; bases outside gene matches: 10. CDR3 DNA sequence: TGTGCCAGCAGCACCGGACAGGGCTTCAGATCACCCCTCCACTTT. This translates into CASSTGQGFRSPLHF.

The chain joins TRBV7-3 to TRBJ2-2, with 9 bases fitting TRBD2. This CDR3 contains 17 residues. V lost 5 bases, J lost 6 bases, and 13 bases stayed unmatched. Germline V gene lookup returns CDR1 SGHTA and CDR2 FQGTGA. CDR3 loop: CASSQVAGTSFPGELFF. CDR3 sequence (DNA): TGTGCCAGCAGCCAGGTGGCCGGGACTAGCTTCCCCGGGGAGCTGTTTTTT.

Written as DNA, the CDR3 is TGTGCCAGTAGGTCAGGGGGCGAAAACTATGGCTACACCTTC. Its translation is CASRSGGENYGYTF. The J gene is TRBJ1-2, the V gene TRBV19, with 8 bases matching TRBD1. V gave up 6 bases and J gave up 2 bases; unmatched junction bases: 5. CDR1 is LNHDA and CDR2 is SQIVND in the germline V gene (reference sequence). CDR3 length: 14 residues.

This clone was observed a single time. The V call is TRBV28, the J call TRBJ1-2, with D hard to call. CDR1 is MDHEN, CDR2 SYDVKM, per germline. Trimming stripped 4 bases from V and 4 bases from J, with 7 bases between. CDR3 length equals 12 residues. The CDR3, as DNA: TGTGCCAGCAGTTCCCGGGGCTATGGCTACACCTTC. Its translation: CASSSRGYGYTF.

Here the CDR3 reads CASSSWTGRDSPLHF. The CDR3 DNA follows: TGTGCCAGCAGCTCTTGGACAGGGCGGGATTCACCCCTCCACTTT. This rearrangement joins TRBV9 to TRBJ1-6; 8 positions match TRBD1. The CDR3 sequence is 15 residues long. The V and J ends lost 4 bases and 8 bases, in that order; junction bases with no gene match: 8. In germline, CDR1 is SGDLS, CDR2 YYNGEE. The full variable domain, its missing parts supplied by reference TRBV9 and TRBJ1-6, is DSGVTQTPKHLITATGQRVTLRCSPRSGDLSVYWYQQSLDQGLQFLIQYYNGEERAKGNILERFSAQQFPDLHSELNLSSLELGDSALYFCASSSWTGRDSPLHFGNGTRLTVT.

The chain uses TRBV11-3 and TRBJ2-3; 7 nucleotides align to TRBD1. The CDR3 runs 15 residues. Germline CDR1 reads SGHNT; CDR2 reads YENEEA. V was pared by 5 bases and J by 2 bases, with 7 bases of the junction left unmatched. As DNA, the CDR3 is TGTGCCAGCAGCCACTCAGACAGGGTCACAGATACGCAGTATTTT. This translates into CASSHSDRVTDTQYF.

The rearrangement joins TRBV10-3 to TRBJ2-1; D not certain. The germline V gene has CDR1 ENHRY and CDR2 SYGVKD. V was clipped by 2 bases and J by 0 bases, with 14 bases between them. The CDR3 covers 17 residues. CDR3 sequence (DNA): TGTGCCATCAGTGAGGTTCCAGGCCAAACCTCCTACAATGAGCAGTTCTTC. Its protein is CAISEVPGQTSYNEQFF.

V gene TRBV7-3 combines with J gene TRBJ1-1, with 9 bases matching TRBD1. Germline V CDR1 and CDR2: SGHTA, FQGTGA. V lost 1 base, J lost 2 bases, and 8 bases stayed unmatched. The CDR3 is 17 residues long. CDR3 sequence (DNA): TGTGCCAGCAGCTTAAAAGGGACAGGGAGCGGAAACACTGAAGCTTTCTTT. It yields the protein CASSLKGTGSGNTEAFF.

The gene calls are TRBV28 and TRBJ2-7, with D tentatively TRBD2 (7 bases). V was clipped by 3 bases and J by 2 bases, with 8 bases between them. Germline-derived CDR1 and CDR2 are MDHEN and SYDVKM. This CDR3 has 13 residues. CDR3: CASSFGGPYEQYF. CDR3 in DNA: TGTGCCAGCAGTTTCGGGGGGCCCTACGAGCAGTACTTC.

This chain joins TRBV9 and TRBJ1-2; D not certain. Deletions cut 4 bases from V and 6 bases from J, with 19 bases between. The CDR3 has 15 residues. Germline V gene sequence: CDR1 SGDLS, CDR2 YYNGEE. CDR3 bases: TGTGCCAGCAGCCCCGGCGGAGGTGGCGGGAATGGCTACACCTTC. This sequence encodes CASSPGGGGGNGYTF.

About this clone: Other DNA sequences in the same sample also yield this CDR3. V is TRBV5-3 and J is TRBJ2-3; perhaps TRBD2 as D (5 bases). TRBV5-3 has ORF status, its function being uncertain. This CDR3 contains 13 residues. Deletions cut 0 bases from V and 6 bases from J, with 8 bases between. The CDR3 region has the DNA TGTGCCAGAAGCTTGGGGGGAGCGGATACGCAGTATTTT. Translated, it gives CARSLGGADTQYF.

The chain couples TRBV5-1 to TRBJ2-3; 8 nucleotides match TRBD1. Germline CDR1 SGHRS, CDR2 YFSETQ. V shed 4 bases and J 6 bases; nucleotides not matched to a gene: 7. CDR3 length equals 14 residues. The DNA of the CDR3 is TGCGCCAGCAGCATCGGACAGGGCCCCGATACGCAGTATTTT. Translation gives CASSIGQGPDTQYF. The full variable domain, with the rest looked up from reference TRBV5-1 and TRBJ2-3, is KAGVTQTPRYLIKTRGQQVTLSCSPISGHRSVSWYQQTPGQGLQFLFEYFSETQRNKGNFPGRFSGRQFSNSRSEMNVSTLELGDSALYLCASSIGQGPDTQYFGPGTRLTVL.

CDR3 residues: CASSSLAGGTYEQYF. CDR3 in DNA: TGTGCCAGCAGCTCCCTGGCGGGGGGAACCTACGAGCAGTACTTC. This chain uses TRBV7-6 with TRBJ2-7; 8 bases are a match to TRBD2. The germline gives CDR1 SGHVS, CDR2 FNYEAQ. The CDR3 length is 15 residues. V shed 4 bases, J shed 2 bases, and the junction held 7 bases outside the gene matches.

The CDR3 DNA reads TGTGCCAGCAGCTTCCTGATTAGCGGGGTGAATGAGCAGTTCTTC. It encodes CASSFLISGVNEQFF. The chain carries TRBV13 and TRBJ2-1; 8 bases map to TRBD2. The CDR3 sequence is 15 residues long. After removal of 3 bases from V and 7 bases from J, the junction contained 8 bases not matched to a gene. From germline, CDR1 is PRHDT and CDR2 FYEKMQ (reference sequence). Full variable domain (outside the CDR3, taken from reference TRBV13 and TRBJ2-1): AAGVIQSPRHLIKEKRETATLKCYPIPRHDTVYWYQQGPGQDPQFLISFYEKMQSDKGSIPDRFSAQQFSDYHSELNMSSLELGDSALYFCASSFLISGVNEQFFGPGTRLTVL.

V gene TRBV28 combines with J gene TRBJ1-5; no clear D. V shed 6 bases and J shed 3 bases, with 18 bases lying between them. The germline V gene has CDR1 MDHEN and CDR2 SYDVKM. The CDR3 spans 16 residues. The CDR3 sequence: CASRPLVEVDNQPQHF. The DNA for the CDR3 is TGTGCCAGCAGGCCCCTGGTTGAGGTTGACAATCAGCCCCAGCATTTT. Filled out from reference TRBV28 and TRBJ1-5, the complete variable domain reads DVKVTQSSRYLVKRTGEKVFLECVQDMDHENMFWYRQDPGLGLRLIYFSYDVKMKEKGDIPEGYSVSREKKERFSLILESASTNQTSMYLCASRPLVEVDNQPQHFGDGTRLSIL.